Shown below are 18 T cell receptor beta chains from a single sample sequenced in a study of blood T cell repertoires in COVID-19. TCRdb keeps only in-frame clones here, not all; method: immunoSEQ multiplex PCR. The table lists roughly 500,000 clones, 70% to 90% of them singletons. Sequenced sample: peripheral blood. All receptors come from a human donor in a cohort sampled during active COVID-19.

This chain uses TRBV6-6 with TRBJ1-1; perhaps TRBD1 as D (6 bases). The germline gives CDR1 MNHNY, CDR2 SVGAGI (reference sequence). The CDR3 is 12 residues long. V was cut by 4 bases and J by 8 bases, with 11 bases left in between. CDR3 coding DNA: TGTGCCAGCAGTTTACAGGGACGGGAAGCTTTCTTT. The encoded protein is CASSLQGREAFF.

This clone was seen once. The chain recombines TRBV12-3 or TRBV12-4 with TRBJ2-3; no definite D call. V lost 4 bases and J 6 bases, leaving 11 bases between the germline ends. CDR3 size: 13 residues. The CDR3 bases are TGTGCCAGCAGTTACATCCCCCCGGATACGCAGTATTTT. Residues: CASSYIPPDTQYF.

This clone was recorded only once. The V and J genes are TRBV5-1 and TRBJ2-7, with 10 positions matching TRBD1. The germline V gene encodes CDR1 SGHRS and CDR2 YFSETQ. Losses at the gene ends were 4 bases for V and 6 bases for J; bases not matched to a gene: 10. The CDR3 has 15 amino acids. The chain's CDR3 is CASSRTPGQGPEQYF. CDR3 DNA sequence: TGCGCCAGCAGCCGTACACCGGGACAGGGGCCCGAGCAGTACTTC.

The rearrangement links TRBV27 to TRBJ2-7, with TRBD2 identical over 9 bases. Per germline, CDR1 MNHEY and CDR2 SMNVEV (reference sequence). The ends lost 6 bases at V and 4 bases at J; junction bases unmatched: 4. There are 13 residues in the CDR3. Here the CDR3 reads CASRAGGGYEQYF. DNA of the CDR3: TGTGCCAGCAGAGCGGGAGGCGGATACGAGCAGTACTTC.

Comment on this clone: The junction departs from the called germline gene at one end, perhaps through a read error. The chain couples TRBV10-3 to TRBJ2-7; maybe TRBD2 (6 bases). CDR1 is ENHRY, CDR2 SYGVKD, per germline. The CDR3 length is 14 residues. CDR3 bases: TGTGCCATCAGTGAATACTCTAGTCCCGGGACTGTCTTATTC. Protein sequence: CAISEYSSPGTVLF.

The chain links TRBV9 to TRBJ2-2, with 10 bases that match TRBD2. Unmatched junction bases numbered 6, after V lost 4 bases and J lost 3 bases. The length of the CDR3 is 16 residues. The germline V gene has CDR1 SGDLS and CDR2 YYNGEE. CDR3 nucleotide sequence: TGTGCCAGCAGCAAAGGGACTAGCGTTTACACCGGGGAGCTGTTTTTT. Its translation: CASSKGTSVYTGELFF.

In its sample, this clone was seen a few times. This chain connects TRBV7-3 to TRBJ2-5; 13 positions agree with TRBD2. Germline V gene data show CDR1 as SGHTA and CDR2 as FQGTGA. V dropped 2 bases and J dropped 4; count of bases not matched to a gene: 7. This CDR3 spans 17 amino acids. CDR3 bases: TGTGCCAGCAGCTTATTAGGAGGACTAGCGGGAGTAGAGACCCAGTACTTC. It translates to CASSLLGGLAGVETQYF. Complete variable domain (other parts from reference TRBV7-3 and TRBJ2-5): GAGVSQTPSNKVTEKGKYVELRCDPISGHTALYWYRQSLGQGPEFLIYFQGTGAADDSGLPNDRFFAVRPEGSVSTLKIQRTERGDSAVYLCASSLLGGLAGVETQYFGPGTRLLVL.

The chain is built from TRBV21-1 and TRBJ2-7; the table calls TRBD2, which could not be checked here. TRBV21-1 is designated a pseudogene. This CDR3 has 16 amino acids. CDR3 coding DNA: TGTGCCAGCAGCCCAAGGCCGGGGGTGTACTACTACGAGCAGTACTTC. This codes for CASSPRPGVYYYEQYF.

This chain uses TRBV9 with TRBJ1-2, with TRBD1 identical over 7 bases. CDR1 and CDR2 (germline): SGDLS, YYNGEE. The CDR3 covers 15 residues. V was clipped by 4 bases and J by 0 bases; unmatched bases: 6. This chain's CDR3 is CASSSWDRSNYGYTF. CDR3 nucleotide sequence: TGTGCCAGCAGCTCCTGGGACAGATCTAACTATGGCTACACCTTC.

Notes on this clone: The same CDR3 can be traced to other DNA sequences in this sample. This rearrangement joins TRBV6-5 to TRBJ2-7; 7 bases align to TRBD1. The CDR3 consists of 13 residues. Per the germline V gene, CDR1 is MNHEY and CDR2 is SVGAGI. After removal of 0 bases from V and 6 bases from J, the junction contained 2 bases not matched to a gene. Here the CDR3 DNA reads TGTGCCAGCAGTTACTCAGGGGGCGTCGAGCAGTACTTC. Its translation is CASSYSGGVEQYF.

V is TRBV19 and J is TRBJ1-5; D perhaps matches TRBD1 (5 bases). Deletions cut 3 bases from V and 3 bases from J, with 9 bases between. The CDR3 is 14 amino acids. Germline loops: CDR1 LNHDA, CDR2 SQIVND (reference sequence). The CDR3: CASSIKGYNQPQHF. Written as DNA, the CDR3 is TGTGCCAGTAGTATTAAGGGGTACAATCAGCCCCAGCATTTT.

Only one count was recorded for this clone. This sequence joins TRBV7-9 and TRBJ1-1; D is undetermined. Germline CDR1 reads SEHNR; CDR2 reads FQNEAQ (reference sequence). Trimming removed 5 bases at V and 0 bases at J, with 10 bases between. The CDR3 consists of 14 residues. Here the CDR3 DNA reads TGTGCCAGCAGCCCCAACGAGGTGAACACTGAAGCTTTCTTT. Its translation is CASSPNEVNTEAFF.

V and J are TRBV6-5 and TRBJ2-2; 7 nucleotides agree with TRBD2. The CDR3 totals 13 residues. Germline values: CDR1 MNHEY, CDR2 SVGAGI. V shed 7 bases, J shed 6 bases, and the junction held 5 bases outside the gene matches. The CDR3, as DNA: TGTGCCAGCACCGAGACTAGCCCCGGGGAGCTGTTTTTT. It is translated as CASTETSPGELFF.

The chain employs TRBV4-3 and TRBJ2-1; 10 bases fit TRBD2. The CDR3 covers 17 residues. The J segment lost 4 bases and the V segment lost 0 bases, leaving 6 bases of the junction unmatched. Germline CDR1 is LGHNA and CDR2 is YSLEER. The CDR3 nucleotides read TGCGCCAGCAGCCAAGATATGGCTAGCGGGAGTTACAATGAGCAGTTCTTC. This sequence encodes CASSQDMASGSYNEQFF.

This chain joins TRBV5-4 and TRBJ2-1; D is ambiguous. V lost 0 bases and J 2 bases, leaving 9 bases between the germline ends. Per the germline V gene, CDR1 is SGHNT and CDR2 is YYREEE (reference sequence). The CDR3 runs to 15 residues. The CDR3 here is CASSLVGSTYNEQFF. CDR3 nucleotides: TGTGCCAGCAGCTTGGTGGGTAGCACCTACAATGAGCAGTTCTTC.

This sequence joins TRBV27 and TRBJ2-3; D gene unclear. There are 16 residues in the CDR3. Trimming cost V 0 bases and J 0 bases, with 10 bases left between them. CDR1 and CDR2 (germline): MNHEY, SMNVEV (reference sequence). CDR3: CASSLSGRPSTDTQYF. The CDR3 nucleotides read TGTGCCAGCAGTTTATCCGGCAGGCCGAGCACAGATACGCAGTATTTT.

This sequence joins TRBV15 and TRBJ2-3, with D possibly TRBD1 on 6 matching bases. Trimming stripped 4 bases from V and 5 bases from J, with 7 bases between. The CDR3 loop spans 12 amino acids. Germline V gene lookup returns CDR1 LNHNV and CDR2 YYDKDF (reference sequence). CDR3 sequence (DNA): TGTGCCACCAGCAAACAGGGAGATACGCAGTATTTT. Residues: CATSKQGDTQYF.

V and J are TRBV7-2 and TRBJ1-1; 9 nucleotides align to TRBD1. The CDR3 has 15 amino acids. Germline V gives CDR1 SGHTA, CDR2 FQGNSA. Losses at the gene ends were 5 bases for V and 3 bases for J; bases not matched to a gene: 7. CDR3 in amino acids: CASSAHRGPDTEAFF. CDR3 sequence (DNA): TGTGCCAGCAGCGCCCACAGGGGGCCGGACACTGAAGCTTTCTTT.